These 15 T cell receptor beta chains share one sample of origin, sequenced in a study of metastatic and nonmetastatic thyroid tumors. Until they underwent thyroid surgery, no patient had received any treatment. MiXCR re-clonotyped the PCR reads for TCRdb. The sample carries tens of thousands of clones, around a quarter recorded once. Sequencing was carried out using blood. All receptors come from a male donor with papillary thyroid cancer or a benign thyroid nodule (not recorded which). Some clones in this sample may be carry-over from other donors' samples.

The table lists this clone with many counts. The chain recombines TRBV20-1 with TRBJ2-5; 8 bases align to TRBD1. V lost 1 base and J lost 4; bases outside the gene matches: 2. The CDR3 runs 13 residues. Germline V CDR1 and CDR2: DFQATT, SNEGSKA (reference sequence). The CDR3 region has the DNA TGCAGTGCTAGAGGGACAGGGAGAGAGACCCAGTACTTC. Translated, it gives CSARGTGRETQYF.

At least ten counts were recorded for this clone. The V gene is TRBV6-1, the J gene TRBJ2-3, with D uncertain. The V and J ends lost 2 bases and 2 bases respectively, with 5 bases between them. The CDR3 totals 13 residues. Germline lookup yields CDR1 MNHNS and CDR2 SASEGT. CDR3: CASSEWVTDTQYF. The DNA of the CDR3 is TGTGCCAGCAGTGAATGGGTCACAGATACGCAGTATTTT.

This clone was seen many times. The chain couples TRBV14 to TRBJ1-1; 7 bases line up with TRBD1. CDR3 length: 15 residues. Germline CDR1 SGHDN, CDR2 FVKESK. V dropped 4 bases and J dropped 0; count of bases not matched to a gene: 5. The CDR3 DNA reads as TGTGCCAGCAGCCGCAGACAGGGAGTGAACACTGAAGCTTTCTTT. As protein: CASSRRQGVNTEAFF.

This rearrangement joins TRBV6-2 or TRBV6-3 to TRBJ2-1, with 7 bases that match TRBD2. V lost 2 bases to trimming and J lost 8 bases; unmatched junction nucleotides: 6. Germline values: CDR1 MNHEY, CDR2 SVGEGT. The CDR3 length is 14 residues. DNA for the CDR3: TGTGCCAGCAGTTACAGTAGCGGGTTGTATGAGCAGTTCTTC. Protein: CASSYSSGLYEQFF.

The chain has TRBV18 and TRBJ1-2; 7 bases match TRBD1. This CDR3 has 15 amino acids. Germline V gene sequence: CDR1 KGHSH, CDR2 LQKENI. Losses at the gene ends were 6 bases for V and 0 bases for J; bases not matched to a gene: 7. CDR3 residues: CASSRDRVANYGYTF. DNA of the CDR3: TGTGCCAGCTCCCGAGACAGGGTAGCTAACTATGGCTACACCTTC.

This chain uses TRBV30 with TRBJ1-6; tentative D call: TRBD1 (6 bases). There are 16 residues in the CDR3. Trimming took 1 base from V and 5 from J, leaving 15 bases between them. Germline V lookup: CDR1 GTSNPN, CDR2 SVGIG (reference sequence). In DNA form, the CDR3 reads TGTGCCTGGAGTGCCTCAGGGGACGGACATAATTCACCCCTCCACTTT. It codes for CAWSASGDGHNSPLHF. Filled out from reference TRBV30 and TRBJ1-6, the complete variable domain reads SQTIHQWPATLVQPVGSPLSLECTVEGTSNPNLYWYRQAAGRGLQLLFYSVGIGQISSEVPQNLSASRPQDRQFILSSKKLLLSDSGFYLCAWSASGDGHNSPLHFGNGTRLTVT.

The chain uses TRBV4-2 and TRBJ2-2, with a weak D call TRBD1 (5 bases). CDR1 LGHNA and CDR2 YNFKEQ come from the germline V gene. V shed 4 bases and J shed 0 bases, with 18 bases lying between them. The length of the CDR3 is 18 residues. CDR3 in DNA: TGTGCCAGCAGCCCCACAATCGGCACAGGTCCGAACACCGGGGAGCTGTTTTTT. This codes for CASSPTIGTGPNTGELFF.

In this sample, this clone is medium-sized (0.01 to 0.1%). J is TRBJ1-3 and V is TRBV6-1, with TRBD1 as a possible D gene (5 bases). V lost 6 bases, J lost 4 bases, and 19 bases lay in between. This CDR3 is 16 amino acids long. Germline assignment: CDR1 MNHNS and CDR2 SASEGT. The CDR3, as DNA: TGTGCCAGCAGCGACCCAAGGATCGGGGGGGGAAACACCATATATTTT. This codes for CASSDPRIGGGNTIYF.

The CDR3 loop is CAWSVLASYNEQFF. CDR3 bases: TGTGCCTGGAGTGTACTCGCGTCCTACAATGAGCAGTTCTTC. The rearrangement joins TRBV30 to TRBJ2-1; no reliable D call. With 0 bases removed from V and 1 base from J, the gap between germline ends came to 7 bases. The germline CDR1 and CDR2 sequences are GTSNPN and SVGIG (reference sequence). The CDR3 is made up of 14 amino acids.

This clone was counted many times. The chain carries TRBV18 and TRBJ2-7, with TRBD1 matching 8 bases. This CDR3 is built from 13 residues. Germline lookup yields CDR1 KGHSH and CDR2 LQKENI. With V trimmed by 5 bases and J by 4 bases, 4 bases remained unmatched. CDR3: CASSARGQYEQYF. DNA for the CDR3: TGTGCCAGCTCAGCCAGGGGGCAATACGAGCAGTACTTC.

This chain joins TRBV6-1 and TRBJ2-3; D is uncertain. CDR3 length: 14 amino acids. CDR1 is MNHNS and CDR2 is SASEGT in the germline V gene. Between the trimmed V and J ends, which lost 6 bases and 1 base, there was a span of 11 bases. The CDR3 bases are TGTGCCAGCAGATCCCTAGTTGGCACAGATACGCAGTATTTT. It translates to CASRSLVGTDTQYF.

This clone is medium-sized within its sample. The chain couples TRBV18 to TRBJ2-5; 10 nucleotides match TRBD1. Germline-derived CDR1 and CDR2 are KGHSH and LQKENI. The CDR3 extends over 15 amino acids. V lost 2 bases to trimming and J lost 5 bases; unmatched junction nucleotides: 5. The DNA of the CDR3 is TGTGCCAGCTCACCATTGACAGGGGGCCGGGAGACCCAGTACTTC. Protein sequence: CASSPLTGGRETQYF. Looking up the rest from reference TRBV18 and TRBJ2-5 gives the full variable domain: NAGVMQNPRHLVRRRGQEARLRCSPMKGHSHVYWYRQLPEEGLKFMVYLQKENIIDESGMPKERFSAEFPKEGPSILRIQQVVRGDSAAYFCASSPLTGGRETQYFGPGTRLLVL.

This clone appeared many times. This chain links TRBV2 with TRBJ2-5; 13 nucleotides agree with TRBD2. The germline CDR1 and CDR2 sequences are SNHLY and FYNNEI. This CDR3 comprises 13 residues. After removal of 9 bases from V and 7 bases from J, the junction contained 5 bases not matched to a gene. The CDR3 nucleotides are TGTGCCAGTAGGACTAGCGGGAGAGGGACCCAGTACTTC. The encoded protein is CASRTSGRGTQYF. The whole variable domain, remainder taken from reference TRBV2 and TRBJ2-5, is EPEVTQTPSHQVTQMGQEVILRCVPISNHLYFYWYRQILGQKVEFLVSFYNNEISEKSEIFDDQFSVERPDGSNFTLKIRSTKLEDSAMYFCASRTSGRGTQYFGPGTRLLVL.

J is TRBJ2-1 and V is TRBV30; 7 bases fit TRBD2. The CDR3 totals 13 residues. Germline-derived CDR1 and CDR2 are GTSNPN and SVGIG (reference sequence). The junction had 5 bases not matched to a gene; V was cut back by 5 bases and J by 4 bases. In DNA form, the CDR3 reads TGTGCCTGGGCTAGCGGAGCTTACAATGAGCAGTTCTTC. Encoded protein: CAWASGAYNEQFF.

This clone was counted many times. A much larger clone is a single base away; this may be a read error. Other DNA sequences in the same sample also yield this CDR3. V and J are TRBV28 and TRBJ2-7; TRBD1 matches at 7 bases. V was clipped by 6 bases and J by 2 bases; unmatched bases: 13. Germline assignment: CDR1 MDHEN and CDR2 SYDVKM. The CDR3 runs to 16 residues. CDR3 amino acids: CASRPANRGVTYEQYF. Here the CDR3 DNA reads TGTGCCAGCAGACCGGCTAACAGGGGCGTCACCTACGAGCAGTACTTC.